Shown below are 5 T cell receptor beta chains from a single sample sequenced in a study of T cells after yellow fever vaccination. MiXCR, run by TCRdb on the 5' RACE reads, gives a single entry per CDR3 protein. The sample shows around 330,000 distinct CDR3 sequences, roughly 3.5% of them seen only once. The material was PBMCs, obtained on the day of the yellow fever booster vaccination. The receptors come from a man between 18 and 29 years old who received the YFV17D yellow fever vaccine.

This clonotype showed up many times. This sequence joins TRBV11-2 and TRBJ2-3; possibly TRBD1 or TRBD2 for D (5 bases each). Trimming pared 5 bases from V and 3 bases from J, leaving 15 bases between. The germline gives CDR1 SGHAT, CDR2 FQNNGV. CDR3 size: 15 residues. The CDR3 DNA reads TGTGCCAGCAGCAGACAGAGGGTTAGAACAGATACGCAGTATTTT. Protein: CASSRQRVRTDTQYF.

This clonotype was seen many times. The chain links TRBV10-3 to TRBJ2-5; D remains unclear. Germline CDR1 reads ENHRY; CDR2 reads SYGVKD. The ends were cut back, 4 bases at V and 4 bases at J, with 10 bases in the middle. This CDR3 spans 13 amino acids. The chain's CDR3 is CAISGSGPETQYF. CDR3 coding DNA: TGTGCCATCAGTGGGAGTGGTCCAGAGACCCAGTACTTC.

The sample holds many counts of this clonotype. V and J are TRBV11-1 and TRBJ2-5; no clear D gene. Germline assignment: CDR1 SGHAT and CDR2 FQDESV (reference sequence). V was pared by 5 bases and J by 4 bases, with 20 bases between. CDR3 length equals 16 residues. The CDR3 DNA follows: TGTGCCAGCAGCCCCTGGGAAGGCCGTGAGCGAGAGACCCAGTACTTC. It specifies CASSPWEGRERETQYF.

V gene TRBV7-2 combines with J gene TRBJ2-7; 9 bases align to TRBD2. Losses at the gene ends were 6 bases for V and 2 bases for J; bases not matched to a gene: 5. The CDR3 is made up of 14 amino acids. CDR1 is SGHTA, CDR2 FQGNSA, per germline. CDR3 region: CASRLLAGTYEQYF. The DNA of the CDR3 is TGTGCCAGCAGACTTCTAGCGGGGACCTACGAGCAGTACTTC.

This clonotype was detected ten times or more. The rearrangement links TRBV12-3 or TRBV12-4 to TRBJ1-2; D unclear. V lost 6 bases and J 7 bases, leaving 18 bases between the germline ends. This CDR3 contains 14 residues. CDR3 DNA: TGTGCCAGCAGCCGGTCGGGTTTTGACTTTGGCTACACCTTC. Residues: CASSRSGFDFGYTF.